This T cell receptor beta chain came from a study of T cell repertoires in cytomegalovirus infection. Study context: Recently identified HLA-C-restricted CMV epitopes and well-studied HLA-B-restricted CMV epitopes were used by the study. It was the public TCR beta signatures that indicated both CMV infection and matching HLA type. Study-level points and caveats: In two of eight donors, the top clonotype was HLA-C-restricted CMV-specific. Carriers of CMV plus the relevant HLA were identified by cumulative public TCR beta family frequency.

MiXCR, run by TCRdb on the reads, gives a single entry per CDR3 protein. The table includes about 180,000 distinct CDR3 sequences, about 20% detected once. Regarding this clonotype: The antigen is undetermined.

The CDR3 has 14 residues. V was cut by 6 bases and J by 3 bases, with 12 bases left in between. Sample: CD8+ T cells from cultured PBMCs, taken from culture after CMV antigen stimulation. The receptor's source is a human donor in good health (CMV status not recorded). Some clones in this sample may be carry-over from other donors' samples. The V gene is TRBV12-3 or TRBV12-4, the J gene TRBJ1-3; a possible D gene is TRBD1 (6 bases). CDR3 coding DNA: TGTGCCAGCAGCCCAGGGGTCGTTGGAAACACCATATATTTT. Its translation: CASSPGVVGNTIYF.